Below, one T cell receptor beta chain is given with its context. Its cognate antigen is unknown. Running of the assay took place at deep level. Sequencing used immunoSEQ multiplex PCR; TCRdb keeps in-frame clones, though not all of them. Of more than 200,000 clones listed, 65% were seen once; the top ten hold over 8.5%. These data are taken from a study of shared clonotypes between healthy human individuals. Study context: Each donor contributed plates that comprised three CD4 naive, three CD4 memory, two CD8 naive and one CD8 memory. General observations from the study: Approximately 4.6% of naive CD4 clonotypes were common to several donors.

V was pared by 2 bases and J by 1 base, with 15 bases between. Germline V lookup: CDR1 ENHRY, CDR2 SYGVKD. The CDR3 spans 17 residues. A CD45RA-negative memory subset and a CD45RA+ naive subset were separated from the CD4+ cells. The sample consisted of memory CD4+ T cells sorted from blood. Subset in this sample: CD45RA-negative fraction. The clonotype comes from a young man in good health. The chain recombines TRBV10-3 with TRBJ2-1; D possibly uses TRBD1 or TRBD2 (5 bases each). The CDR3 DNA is TGTGCCATCAGTGAGGTCGGGGCGGGTTCTTCCTACAATGAGCAGTTCTTC. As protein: CAISEVGAGSSYNEQFF.